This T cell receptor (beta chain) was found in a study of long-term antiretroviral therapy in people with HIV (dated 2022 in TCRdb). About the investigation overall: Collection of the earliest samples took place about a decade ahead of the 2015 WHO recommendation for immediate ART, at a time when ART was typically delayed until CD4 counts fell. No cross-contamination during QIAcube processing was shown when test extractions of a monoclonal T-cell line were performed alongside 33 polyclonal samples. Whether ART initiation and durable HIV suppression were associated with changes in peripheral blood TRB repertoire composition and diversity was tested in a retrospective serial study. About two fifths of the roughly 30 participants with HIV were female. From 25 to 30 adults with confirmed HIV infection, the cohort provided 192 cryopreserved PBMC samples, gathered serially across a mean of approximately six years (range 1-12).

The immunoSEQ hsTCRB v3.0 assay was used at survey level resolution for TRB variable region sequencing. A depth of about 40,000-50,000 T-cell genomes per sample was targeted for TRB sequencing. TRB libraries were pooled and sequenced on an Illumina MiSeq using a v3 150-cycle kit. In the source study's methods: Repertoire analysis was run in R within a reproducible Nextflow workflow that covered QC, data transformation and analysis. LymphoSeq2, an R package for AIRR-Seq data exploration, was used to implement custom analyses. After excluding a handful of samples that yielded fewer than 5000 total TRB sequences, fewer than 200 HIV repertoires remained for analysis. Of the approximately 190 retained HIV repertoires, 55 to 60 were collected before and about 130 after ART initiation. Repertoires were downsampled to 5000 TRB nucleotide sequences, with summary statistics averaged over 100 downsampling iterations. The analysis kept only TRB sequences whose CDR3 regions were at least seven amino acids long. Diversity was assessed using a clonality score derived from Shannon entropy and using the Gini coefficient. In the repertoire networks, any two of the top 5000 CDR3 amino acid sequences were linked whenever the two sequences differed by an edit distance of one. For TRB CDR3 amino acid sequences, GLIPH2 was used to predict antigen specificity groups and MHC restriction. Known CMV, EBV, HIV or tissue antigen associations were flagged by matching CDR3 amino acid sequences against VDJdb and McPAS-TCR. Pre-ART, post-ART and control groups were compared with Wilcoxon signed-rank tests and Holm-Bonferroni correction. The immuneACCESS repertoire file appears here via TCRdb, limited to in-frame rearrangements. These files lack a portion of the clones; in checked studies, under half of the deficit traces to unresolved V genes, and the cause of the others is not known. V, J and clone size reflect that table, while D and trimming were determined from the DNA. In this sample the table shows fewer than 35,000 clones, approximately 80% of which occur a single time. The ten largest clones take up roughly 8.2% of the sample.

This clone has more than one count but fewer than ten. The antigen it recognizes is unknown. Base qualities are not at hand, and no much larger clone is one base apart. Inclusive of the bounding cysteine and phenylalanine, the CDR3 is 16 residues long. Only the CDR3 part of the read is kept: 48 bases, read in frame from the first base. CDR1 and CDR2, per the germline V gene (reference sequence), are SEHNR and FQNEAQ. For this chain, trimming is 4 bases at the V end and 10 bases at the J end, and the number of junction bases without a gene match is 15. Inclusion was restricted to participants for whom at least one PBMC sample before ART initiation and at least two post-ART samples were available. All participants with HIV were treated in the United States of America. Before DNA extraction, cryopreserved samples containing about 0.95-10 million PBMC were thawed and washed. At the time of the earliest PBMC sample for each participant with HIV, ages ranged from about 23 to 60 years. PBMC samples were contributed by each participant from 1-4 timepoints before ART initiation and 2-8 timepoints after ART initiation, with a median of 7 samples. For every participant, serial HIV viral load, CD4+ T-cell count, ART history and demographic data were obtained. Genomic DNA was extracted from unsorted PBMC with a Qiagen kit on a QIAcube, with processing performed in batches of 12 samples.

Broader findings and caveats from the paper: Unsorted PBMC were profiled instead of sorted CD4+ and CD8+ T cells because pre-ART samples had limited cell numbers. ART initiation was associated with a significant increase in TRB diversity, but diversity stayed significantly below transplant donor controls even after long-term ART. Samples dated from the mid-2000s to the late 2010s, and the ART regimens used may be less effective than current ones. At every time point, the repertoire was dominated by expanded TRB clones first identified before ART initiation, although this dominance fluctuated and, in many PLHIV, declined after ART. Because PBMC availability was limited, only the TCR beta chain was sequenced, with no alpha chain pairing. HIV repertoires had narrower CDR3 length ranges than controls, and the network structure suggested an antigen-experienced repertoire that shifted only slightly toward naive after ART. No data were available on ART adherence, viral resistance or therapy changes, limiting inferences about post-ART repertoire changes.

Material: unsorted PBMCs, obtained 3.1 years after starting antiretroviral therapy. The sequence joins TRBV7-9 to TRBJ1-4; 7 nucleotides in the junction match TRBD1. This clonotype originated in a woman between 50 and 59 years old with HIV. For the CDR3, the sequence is CASSSTTGVWLGKLFF. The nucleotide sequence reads TGTGCCAGCAGCTCCACAACAGGGGTATGGCTGGGAAAACTGTTTTTT.